This T cell receptor beta chain was sequenced in a study of cytomegalovirus exposure and HLA in healthy donors. The wider study: Assignment to the Caucasian-associated ancestry cluster applied to 81% of the 300 to 500 genotyped donors.

Trimming stripped 5 bases from V and 2 bases from J, with 12 bases between. CDR3 size: 14 residues. The germline V gene has CDR1 SEHNR and CDR2 FQNEAQ (reference sequence). With respect to this clone: Its antigen is currently unknown.

PCR employed 60 Vbeta and 13 Jbeta primers. The data were produced by immunoSEQ multiplex PCR, yet TCRdb's version contains in-frame clones alone and is incomplete. This sample has about 90,000 clones, with more than 70% found just once. Findings and limits, study-wide: Per a later analysis, HLA-associated TCR beta chains showed more clonal expansion than other, equally common TCR beta chains. Differences between HLA loci emerged in a later analysis of TCR association rates, with DRB1 most and HLA-C fewest.

The TCR comes from a woman between 55 and 75 years old in good health and CMV-seropositive. Material: PBMCs. The V gene is TRBV7-9, the J gene TRBJ1-1; no definite D call. The CDR3 DNA reads TGTGCCAGCAGCCGAGGAGGTTTTAACACTGAAGCTTTCTTT. Residues: CASSRGGFNTEAFF.